This T cell receptor beta chain derives from a study of identifying expanded T cells in peripheral blood. Study observations and caveats: Variance in clone template counts between approximately 2-week samples significantly increased with total template count across all healthy donors. Over approximately two and four weeks, about 15 and 18 clones changed, versus around 1.3 between replicates.

During the collection period, no donor immune events like infections were recorded. Worth noting for this clone: Its antigen is as yet unknown.

Trimming removed 3 bases from V and 2 bases from J; junction bases left unmatched: 4. The CDR3 spans 14 residues. From germline, CDR1 is SGHNT and CDR2 YYREEE (reference sequence). Assay used: immunoSEQ multiplex PCR; TCRdb lists only in-frame clones, some missing. Of tens of thousands of clones in the sample, around nine tenths are singletons; the top ten hold 2.8%. The TCR sequence derives from a person between 18 and 70 years old in good health. Sequencing input: blood. This chain uses TRBV5-4 with TRBJ2-5; 7 positions match TRBD2. The CDR3 here is CASSSQRGQETQYF. CDR3 nucleotide sequence: TGTGCCAGCAGCTCCCAGCGGGGTCAAGAGACCCAGTACTTC.